The 28 T cell receptor beta chains below all came from one sample that was sequenced in a study of Graves' ophthalmopathy and Graves' hyperthyroidism. RNA transcripts were the source from which TCR beta CDR3 regions were amplified. RT-PCR was first run with HTBI primers, then multiplex PCR in a second round. Using its own MiXCR run on the multiplex PCR reads, TCRdb lists one record per CDR3 protein. The data show 740,000 or so distinct CDR3 sequences, roughly 41% seen once. The sequencing input was peripheral blood. Receptors were obtained from an adult man with Graves' ophthalmopathy.

This clonotype was seen at least ten times. An end of the junction differs from the germline gene, which may be a read error. The chain carries TRBV29-1 and TRBJ2-7; 8 nucleotides agree with TRBD1. Per germline, CDR1 SQVTM and CDR2 ANQGSEA. The CDR3 extends over 13 amino acids. The CDR3 bases are TGCAGCGTAGAAGGACAGGGACGAGGCGAGCAGTACTTC. It translates to CSVEGQGRGEQYF.

V usage is TRBV10-3 and J usage is TRBJ2-6, with 11 positions matching TRBD1. The ends lost 4 bases at V and 4 bases at J; junction bases unmatched: 15. Germline lookup yields CDR1 ENHRY and CDR2 SYGVKD. The CDR3 length is 20 residues. CDR3 nucleotide sequence: TGTGCCATCAGTGTGGGGGGAGGGGGACAGGGGGGAACCGGGGCCAACGTCCTGACTTTC. Translated: CAISVGGGGQGGTGANVLTF.

V is TRBV3-1 and J is TRBJ2-7, with unresolved D. The germline CDR1 and CDR2 sequences are LGHDT and YNNKEL (reference sequence). The CDR3 runs to 14 residues. Trimming took off 2 bases at V and 0 bases at J, with 8 bases between the two ends. The CDR3, as DNA: TGTGCCAGCAGCCAAACAGTACACTCCTACGAGCAGTACTTC. Protein: CASSQTVHSYEQYF.

This clonotype has at least ten counts. The chain has TRBV11-2 and TRBJ2-5, with 8 bases that match TRBD1. CDR1 is SGHAT and CDR2 is FQNNGV in the germline V gene. The CDR3 loop spans 14 amino acids. V was clipped by 4 bases and J by 4 bases; unmatched bases: 5. The CDR3 region is CASSSTGVGETQYF. In DNA form, the CDR3 reads TGTGCCAGCAGCTCGACAGGGGTCGGAGAGACCCAGTACTTC.

This clonotype occurred a few times. The DNA for the CDR3 is TGTGCCAGCAGCCATCGGCGAGACAGGGGTAATTCACCCCTCCACTTT. The encoded protein is CASSHRRDRGNSPLHF. V is TRBV11-2 and J is TRBJ1-6; TRBD1 matches at 8 bases. With 5 bases clipped from V and 6 bases from J, the junction kept 9 bases outside the gene matches. Germline V lookup: CDR1 SGHAT, CDR2 FQNNGV. The CDR3 totals 16 residues.

This clonotype was observed a handful of times. This rearrangement joins TRBV7-2 to TRBJ1-4, with D maybe TRBD1 (5 bases). This CDR3 is built from 14 residues. CDR1 and CDR2 (germline): SGHTA, FQGNSA. V shed 3 bases and J shed 8 bases, with 13 bases lying between them. The CDR3 nucleotides are TGTGCCAGCAGCTTTGCGGGGGTTGACGAAAAACTGTTTTTT. Protein: CASSFAGVDEKLFF.

The chain is built from TRBV20-1 and TRBJ2-7, with a possible D match to TRBD2 (5 bases). V was shortened by 4 bases and J by 3 bases, with 16 bases between the two germline ends. Germline values: CDR1 DFQATT, CDR2 SNEGSKA (reference sequence). The CDR3 totals 14 residues. The CDR3 is CSATTVDSFYEQYF. The CDR3, as DNA: TGCAGTGCTACCACAGTGGACTCATTCTACGAGCAGTACTTC.

A remark on this clonotype: Germline and junction disagree at one end, which may indicate a read error. This rearrangement joins TRBV10-3 to TRBJ1-1; TRBD1 is a possible D gene (5 bases). This CDR3 has 16 residues. Germline CDR1 reads ENHRY; CDR2 reads SYGVKD. The CDR3 loop is CASSYISGRPMTEAFF. The CDR3 DNA follows: TGTGCCAGCAGTTACATCTCAGGGCGTCCCATGACTGAAGCTTTCTTT.

This clonotype was seen only a few times. The rearrangement uses TRBV15 and TRBJ1-2; D uncertain. The CDR3 is 14 residues long. Germline CDR1 is LNHNV and CDR2 is YYDKDF (reference sequence). DNA of the CDR3: TGTGCGACCGACCCACGCGGCAGCCCCTATGGCTACACCTTC. It yields the protein CATDPRGSPYGYTF. The entire variable domain, with the rest obtained from reference TRBV15 and TRBJ1-2, is as follows: DAMVIQNPRYQVTQFGKPVTLSCSQTLNHNVMYWYQQKSSQAPKLLFHYYDKDFNNEADTPDNFQSRRPNTSFCFLDIRSPGLGDTAMYLCATDPRGSPYGYTFGSGTRLTVV.

This clonotype was picked up many times. The V gene is TRBV2, the J gene TRBJ2-5, with TRBD1 matching over 8 bases. Unmatched junction bases numbered 3, after V lost 6 bases and J lost 0 bases. The CDR3 consists of 14 residues. The germline V gene encodes CDR1 SNHLY and CDR2 FYNNEI. In DNA, the CDR3 is TGTGCCAGCAGATTCAGGGGGCACCAAGAGACCCAGTACTTC. This translates into CASRFRGHQETQYF.

This clonotype has a handful of counts. At one end the junction does not follow the germline gene, possibly because of a read error. The V call is TRBV10-3, the J call TRBJ1-6; D perhaps matches TRBD1 (5 bases). Germline V gene data show CDR1 as ENHRY and CDR2 as SYGVKD. CDR3 length equals 14 residues. DNA of the CDR3: TGTGCCAGCAGTGACTTGGGAGGGGATTCACCCCTCCACTTT. Protein sequence: CASSDLGGDSPLHF.

This clonotype was observed at least ten times. The chain recombines TRBV29-1 with TRBJ2-7; TRBD1 aligns across 7 bases. The CDR3 is 15 amino acids. With V trimmed by 2 bases and J by 6 bases, 13 bases remained unmatched. Germline V gene sequence: CDR1 SQVTM, CDR2 ANQGSEA. The CDR3 is CSVEQGEGAFAEQYF. CDR3 nucleotides: TGCAGCGTTGAACAGGGGGAAGGGGCATTCGCCGAGCAGTACTTC.

V and J are TRBV25-1 and TRBJ1-6, with D possibly matching TRBD1 (5 bases). This CDR3 is built from 13 residues. The germline V gene has CDR1 MGHDK and CDR2 SYGVNS. Trimming removed 11 bases at V and 7 bases at J, with 15 bases between. The CDR3 sequence: CAWTGTANSPLHF. The CDR3 region has the DNA TGTGCCTGGACCGGGACTGCCAATTCACCCCTCCACTTT.

The sample holds one count of this clonotype. The chain links TRBV10-2 to TRBJ2-7, with D tentatively TRBD1 (6 bases). The CDR3 extends over 18 amino acids. V lost 6 bases to trimming and J lost 3 bases, with 27 bases between them. Germline lookup yields CDR1 WSHSY and CDR2 SAAADI. In DNA, the CDR3 is TGCGCCAGCAGGAAGGGCAGGGGAACCCGAGGACCGATCTACGAGCAGTACTTC. Its protein is CASRKGRGTRGPIYEQYF.

Remarks on this clonotype: The DNA is left out, because the CDR3 cannot be placed on it with certainty; the CDR3 is given as TCRdb lists it. This chain joins TRBV2 and TRBJ2-5; the table's D call TRBD1 went unverified against the DNA. Germline CDR1 is SNHLY and CDR2 is FYNNEI. The length of the CDR3 is 22 amino acids, counting both ends. The chain's CDR3 is CASSRRDRGHGGYTFGSGTQYF.

The chain joins TRBV5-1 to TRBJ1-2; TRBD1 aligns across 8 bases. The CDR3 is made up of 13 amino acids. V lost 2 bases and J lost 8; bases outside the gene matches: 5. Germline CDR1 is SGHRS and CDR2 is YFSETQ. The CDR3 region has the DNA TGCGCCAGCAGCTTCTCGACAGGGGAAGGCTACACCTTC. Its translation is CASSFSTGEGYTF.

This clonotype came up a few times. CDR3 loop: CSARAGAGAGGYTF. The CDR3 nucleotides are TGCAGTGCTAGAGCGGGGGCAGGGGCGGGTGGCTACACCTTC. The chain links TRBV20-1 to TRBJ1-2; possibly TRBD1 for D (6 bases). Trimming left V 1 base short and J 7 bases short, with 16 bases between. The CDR3 has 14 residues. CDR1 is DFQATT, CDR2 SNEGSKA, per germline (reference sequence).

The rearrangement links TRBV10-3 to TRBJ2-6; 8 bases agree with TRBD1. The ends lost 5 bases at V and 0 bases at J; junction bases unmatched: 12. Germline values: CDR1 ENHRY, CDR2 SYGVKD. The CDR3 spans 19 residues. CDR3 residues: CAISYSTGTGHSGANVLTF. The CDR3 DNA follows: TGTGCCATCAGTTACTCGACCGGGACAGGACACTCTGGGGCCAACGTCCTGACTTTC.

Ten or more counts support this clonotype. The chain uses TRBV10-3 and TRBJ2-2; weak D call: TRBD1 (6 bases). There are 13 residues in the CDR3. Germline V lookup: CDR1 ENHRY, CDR2 SYGVKD. Trimming removed 10 bases from V and 4 bases from J, with 13 bases in between. The CDR3 loop reads CATGTSGTGELFF. The CDR3 bases are TGTGCCACGGGGACAAGCGGCACCGGGGAGCTGTTTTTT.

The chain joins TRBV24-1 to TRBJ1-2; TRBD1 matches at 9 bases. This CDR3 contains 13 residues. Per the germline V gene, CDR1 is KGHDR and CDR2 is SFDVKD. J gave up 11 bases and V 4 bases, and 7 bases lay outside the gene matches. DNA of the CDR3: TGTGCCACCAGTGACCCAGGGACAGGGAGATACACCTTC. Translation gives CATSDPGTGRYTF.

In the case of this clonotype: The CDR3 does not close with the conserved phenylalanine or tryptophan, likely indicating a read error. V is TRBV2 and J is TRBJ1-2, with TRBD1 identical over 7 bases. This CDR3 spans 15 amino acids. V lost 5 bases, J lost 0 bases, and 6 bases stayed unmatched. The germline V gene has CDR1 SNHLY and CDR2 FYNNEI. The CDR3 DNA reads TGTGCCAGCAGTAGGGACAGAACCACTAACTATGGCTACACCCTC. It codes for CASSRDRTTNYGYTL.

Worth noting for this clonotype: Because the CDR3 is missing its conserved closing phenylalanine or tryptophan, this is likely a read error. The chain combines TRBV12-3 or TRBV12-4 with TRBJ2-7; 7 bases map to TRBD2. V was pared by 5 bases and J by 3 bases, with 7 bases of the junction left unmatched. The CDR3 consists of 14 residues. CDR3 bases: TGTGCCAGCAGTGGACTAGTAAGGAGCTACGAGCAGTACTGC. Its translation: CASSGLVRSYEQYC.

This clonotype was observed a handful of times. This chain links TRBV19 with TRBJ2-2; 12 bases align to TRBD2. J gave up 5 bases and V 3 bases, and 7 bases lay outside the gene matches. Germline V gives CDR1 LNHDA, CDR2 SQIVND (reference sequence). CDR3 length: 17 residues. In nucleotides, the CDR3 is TGTGCCAGTAGTATGGGCCTAGCGGGGGGGCCGACCGGGGAGCTGTTTTTT. Protein product: CASSMGLAGGPTGELFF.

This clonotype occurred a few times. The chain carries TRBV29-1 and TRBJ2-7, with 12 bases that match TRBD2. The length of the CDR3 is 14 residues. Germline assignment: CDR1 SQVTM and CDR2 ANQGSEA. Losses at the gene ends were 5 bases for V and 4 bases for J; bases not matched to a gene: 6. The CDR3 protein is CSVRTSGTGYEQYF. The CDR3 DNA sequence: TGCAGCGTTAGGACTAGCGGGACAGGATACGAGCAGTACTTC.

This clonotype was seen only a few times. CDR3 sequence (DNA): TGCAGTGCTAGAGATAGCGGCAGTCCTCGCGAGCAGTACTTC. It is translated as CSARDSGSPREQYF. The V gene is TRBV20-1, the J gene TRBJ2-7; maybe TRBD2 (6 bases). Germline V lookup: CDR1 DFQATT, CDR2 SNEGSKA (reference sequence). This CDR3 has 14 amino acids. V shed 0 bases and J shed 6 bases, with 15 bases lying between them.

This clonotype appeared many times. The J gene is TRBJ1-1, the V gene TRBV29-1; D not resolved. The V gene's germline CDR1 is SQVTM and CDR2 ANQGSEA. The V end was cut by 7 bases, the J end by 0 bases, with 18 bases between. The CDR3 length is 15 residues. In nucleotides, the CDR3 is TGCAGCGCGCGCAACGGCTTGCCCATGAACACTGAAGCTTTCTTT. Its protein product is CSARNGLPMNTEAFF. Drawing the rest from reference TRBV29-1 and TRBJ1-1, the complete variable domain is SAVISQKPSRDICQRGTSLTIQCQVDSQVTMMFWYRQQPGQSLTLIATANQGSEATYESGFVIDKFPISRPNLTFSTLTVSNMSPEDSSIYLCSARNGLPMNTEAFFGQGTRLTVV.

In its sample, this clonotype was seen a few times. The chain combines TRBV25-1 with TRBJ2-2; 7 bases align to TRBD1. The ends lost 4 bases at V and 9 bases at J; junction bases unmatched: 17. CDR1 MGHDK and CDR2 SYGVNS come from the germline V gene. The CDR3 loop spans 17 amino acids. CDR3 protein: CASSASGLTTQGRELFF. DNA of the CDR3: TGTGCCAGCAGTGCTAGTGGTTTGACGACACAGGGGCGGGAGCTGTTTTTT. The variable domain in full, completed from reference TRBV25-1 and TRBJ2-2, reads EADIYQTPRYLVIGTGKKITLECSQTMGHDKMYWYQQDPGMELHLIHYSYGVNSTEKGDLSSESTVSRIRTEHFPLTLESARPSHTSQYLCASSASGLTTQGRELFFGEGSRLTVL.

This chain's CDR3 is CASSLLRRTGGVETQYF. The DNA for the CDR3 is TGTGCCAGTAGTCTCCTACGACGGACAGGGGGAGTTGAGACCCAGTACTTC. V and J are TRBV19 and TRBJ2-5, with 10 bases identical to TRBD1. The V gene's germline CDR1 is LNHDA and CDR2 SQIVND (reference sequence). The CDR3 has 17 amino acids. The V and J ends lost 5 bases and 5 bases, in that order; junction bases with no gene match: 14.